This entry is about one T cell receptor beta chain. Its antigen is unknown. The CDR3 runs to 15 residues. Trimming shortened V by 7 bases and J by 2 bases, and 15 bases separated the two germline ends. The germline V gene encodes CDR1 MNHEY and CDR2 SMNVEV (reference sequence). TCR beta CDR3 amplification used RNA transcripts. Second-round multiplex PCR followed a first-round RT-PCR using HTBI primers. Using its own MiXCR run on the multiplex PCR reads, TCRdb lists one record per CDR3 protein. The repertoire consists of more than 150,000 distinct CDR3 sequences, with 30% to 45% occurring once and the leading ten covering about 6%. The data were taken from a study of Graves' ophthalmopathy and Graves' hyperthyroidism. Clinical symptoms, serum thyroxine, TRAb, thyroid ultrasound and orbital computed tomography determined diagnosis. Study-wide results and limits: The authors also found most expanded thyroid clonotypes above 0.001 frequency in blood.

Sequencing was carried out using peripheral blood. The chain uses TRBV27 and TRBJ1-3; maybe TRBD1 (5 bases). This clonotype was obtained from a middle-aged woman with Graves' ophthalmopathy. CDR3 sequence reads: CASTERRGAGNTIYF. CDR3 coding DNA: TGTGCCAGCACCGAACGGAGAGGGGCTGGAAACACCATATATTTT.